This T cell receptor beta chain was sequenced during a study of CD8+ T cells in alopecia areata. Study-wide results and limits: In scalp and blood during tofacitinib, many expanded lesional clones persisted. Because one nonresponder was included, the link of baseline CD8+ expansion to response is considered uncertain. For patients receiving tofacitinib, scalp clonality and expanded CD8+ clones among the top 100 significantly decreased. Scalp samples also yield sequences from resident alphabeta T cells of normal skin.

Treatment here: oral pan-JAK inhibitor, 5-10 mg twice daily. On this clone itself: Antigen specificity is unknown.

Per the germline V gene, CDR1 is SGHAT and CDR2 is FQNNGV. Unmatched junction bases numbered 7, after V lost 3 bases and J lost 2 bases. The CDR3 is 15 amino acids. The authors extracted RNA and reverse transcribed it into cDNA as the sequencing template. Repertoires were generated with immunoSEQ multiplex PCR, while TCRdb's copy carries only in-frame clones and drops some. The data hold roughly 100,000 clones, with about nine tenths observed a single time. The rearrangement joins TRBV11-2 to TRBJ2-7; 7 bases match TRBD1. The sample in question was CD8+ T cells sorted from blood, obtained at approximately week 34, from a patient treated with tofacitinib. The receptor's source is a human donor with alopecia areata. This CDR3 reads CASSFTGDSTYEQYF. CDR3 bases: TGTGCCAGCAGCTTCACAGGGGATTCCACCTACGAGCAGTACTTC. The variable domain in full, completed from reference TRBV11-2 and TRBJ2-7, reads EAGVAQSPRYKIIEKRQSVAFWCNPISGHATLYWYQQILGQGPKLLIQFQNNGVVDDSQLPKDRFSAERLKGVDSTLKIQPAKLEDSAVYLCASSFTGDSTYEQYFGPGTRLTVT.